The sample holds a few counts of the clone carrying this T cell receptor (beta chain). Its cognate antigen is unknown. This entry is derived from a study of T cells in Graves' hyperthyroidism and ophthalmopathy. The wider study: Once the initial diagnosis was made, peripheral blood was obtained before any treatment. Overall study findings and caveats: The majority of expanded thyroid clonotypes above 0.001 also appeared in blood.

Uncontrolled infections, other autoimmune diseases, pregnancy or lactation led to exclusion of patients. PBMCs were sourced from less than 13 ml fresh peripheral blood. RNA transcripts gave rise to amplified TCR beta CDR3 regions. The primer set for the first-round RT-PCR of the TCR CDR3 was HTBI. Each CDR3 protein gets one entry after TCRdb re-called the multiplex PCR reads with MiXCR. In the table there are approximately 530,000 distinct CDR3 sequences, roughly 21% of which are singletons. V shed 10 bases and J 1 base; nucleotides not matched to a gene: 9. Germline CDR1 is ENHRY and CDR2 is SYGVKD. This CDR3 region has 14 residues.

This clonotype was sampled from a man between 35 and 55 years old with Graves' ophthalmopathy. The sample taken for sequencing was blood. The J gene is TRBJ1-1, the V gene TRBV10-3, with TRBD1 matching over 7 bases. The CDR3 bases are TGTGCCACCGCCGACAGGGCGACGAACACTGAAGCTTTCTTT. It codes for CATADRATNTEAFF.